The source of this T cell receptor (beta chain) is a study of human versus mouse CDR3 diversity and MHC coevolution. Only in-frame clones appear in the TCRdb table, and some are missing; sequencing was by immunoSEQ multiplex PCR. This sample has approximately 81,000 clones, with 90% to 95% found just once. V was clipped by 2 bases and J by 9 bases, with 10 bases between them. The V gene's germline CDR1 is LNHDA and CDR2 SQIVND (reference sequence). The CDR3 is made up of 12 amino acids. Study-level points and caveats: Compared with mice, human CDR3s carried more deletions and insertions on average. Human T cells underwent selection on about six different MHC II alleles.

This clone was seen a single time. Its target is not known. The sequence was collected from a person aged 25 to 69 in good health. The rearrangement uses TRBV19 and TRBJ1-1; the D gene is possibly TRBD1 (5 bases). The specimen was naive CD4+ T cells from blood. The sample's subset: CD45RO-negative CD62L-positive naive CD4 T cells. The CDR3 DNA follows: TGTGCCAGTAGTATATATAGGACAAAAGCTTTCTTT. Protein product: CASSIYRTKAFF.